This TCR beta chain was profiled in a study of blood T cells in healthy people across ages. Overall study findings and caveats: Relative to aged donors, long-lived donors carried more naive CD4+ cells and displayed higher diversity. Roughly linear age-related decline in beta diversity appeared, significant by age around 38.

The CDR3 length is 12 residues. Trimming cost V 4 bases and J 6 bases, with 7 bases left between them. Looked up from germline, CDR1 is MDHEN and CDR2 is SYDVKM. PCR was performed a second time for about 7 to 12 cycles using a sample-barcoded 5' primer and a J-beta primer mix. One entry per CDR3 protein, called by TCRdb with MiXCR from the 5' RACE reads. The profile shows about a million distinct CDR3 sequences, roughly half of them singletons. With respect to this clonotype: Its antigen is not known.

This sequence originates from a woman aged 55-70 years in good health. Input material: blood. This chain joins TRBV28 and TRBJ2-4; the D is unclear. The CDR3 nucleotides read TGTGCCAGCAGTTCCCGTCTAAACATTCAGTACTTC. This gives the protein CASSSRLNIQYF.